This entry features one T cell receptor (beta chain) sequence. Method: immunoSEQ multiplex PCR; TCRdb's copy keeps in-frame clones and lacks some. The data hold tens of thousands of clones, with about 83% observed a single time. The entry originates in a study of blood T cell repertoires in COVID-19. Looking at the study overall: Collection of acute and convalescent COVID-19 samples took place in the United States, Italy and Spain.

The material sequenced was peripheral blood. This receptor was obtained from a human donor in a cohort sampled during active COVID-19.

CDR3 amino acids: CASSFDLLGGNEKLFF. CDR3 in DNA: TGTGCCAGCAGCTTCGATCTCCTGGGGGGGAATGAAAAACTGTTTTTT. This sequence joins TRBV5-4 and TRBJ1-4; tentative D call: TRBD1 (5 bases). Trimming left V 2 bases short and J 5 bases short, with 16 bases between. There are 16 residues in the CDR3. CDR1 and CDR2 (germline): SGHNT, YYREEE (reference sequence).